This entry lists 5 T cell receptor beta chains sequenced from one sample in a study of T-cell reconstitution after alpha-beta-depleted transplantation in children. For TCRbeta, the library was prepared with unique molecular identifiers. TCRdb redid the calling of the PCR reads with MiXCR, one entry per CDR3 protein. The sample lists over 400,000 distinct CDR3 sequences, 12% occurring once. This specimen was PBMCs from the stem cell graft donor, taken from the stem cell graft. The receptors here all came from a human donor who donated a stem cell graft to a child with combined immunodeficiency.

This clonotype has a handful of counts. The chain employs TRBV12-3 or TRBV12-4 and TRBJ1-1; D possibly corresponds to TRBD1 (6 bases). The CDR3 runs to 14 residues. Trimming left V 1 base short and J 4 bases short, with 10 bases between. In DNA, the CDR3 is TGTGCCAGCAGTTTAGGGGGGGGGCTCACTGAAGCTTTCTTT. Translation: CASSLGGGLTEAFF.

This clonotype was observed a handful of times. This sequence joins TRBV7-3 and TRBJ2-3; 7 positions match TRBD2. This CDR3 is built from 16 residues. After removal of 5 bases from V and 3 bases from J, the junction contained 11 bases not matched to a gene. CDR1 and CDR2 from the germline V gene are SGHTA and FQGTGA. The CDR3 DNA reads TGTGCCAGCAGCCCCCTGGGGGGAGGGCCAACAGATACGCAGTATTTT. Translated, it gives CASSPLGGGPTDTQYF.

This clonotype was recorded at least ten times. The chain combines TRBV27 with TRBJ2-7, with 14 positions matching TRBD2. With 9 bases clipped from V and 3 bases from J, the junction kept 10 bases outside the gene matches. The CDR3 is made up of 16 amino acids. CDR1 MNHEY and CDR2 SMNVEV come from the germline V gene (reference sequence). CDR3 protein: CASGLAGGPPHYEQYF. Here the CDR3 DNA reads TGTGCCAGTGGACTAGCGGGAGGCCCACCACACTACGAGCAGTACTTC.

This clonotype appeared a few times. The V gene is TRBV11-2, the J gene TRBJ2-7, with 9 bases identical to TRBD1. The CDR3 totals 13 residues. Germline assignment: CDR1 SGHAT and CDR2 FQNNGV. V was pared by 5 bases and J by 6 bases, with 5 bases of the junction left unmatched. The CDR3 here is CASSPLDRGEQYF. The CDR3 DNA follows: TGTGCCAGCAGCCCCTTGGACAGGGGCGAGCAGTACTTC.

The genes are TRBV7-9 and TRBJ2-7; no definite D call. The germline CDR1 and CDR2 sequences are SEHNR and FQNEAQ (reference sequence). The V end lost 1 base, the J end lost 0 bases, and 10 bases lay between the germline ends. The CDR3 covers 15 residues. The CDR3 sequence is CASSLDITSSYEQYF. CDR3 nucleotide sequence: TGTGCCAGCAGCTTAGATATCACCTCCTCCTACGAGCAGTACTTC.